The next 10 T cell receptor beta chains were all read from a single sample in a study of T-cell memory formation after mild COVID-19. TCRdb used MiXCR to reprocess the 5' RACE reads, holding one entry per CDR3 protein. The sample yields 260,000 or so distinct CDR3 sequences, over 15% seen once. Sequencing was carried out using PBMCs or a T cell subset sorted from them (not recorded which). The receptors here all came from a man between 18 and 35 years old who had mild COVID-19 (a few samples of this study predate the infection). Cell type and time point are not known.

The chain carries TRBV12-3 or TRBV12-4 and TRBJ2-2; 10 nucleotides agree with TRBD1. Losses at the gene ends were 6 bases for V and 6 bases for J; bases not matched to a gene: 4. There are 14 residues in the CDR3. In DNA, the CDR3 is TGTGCCAGCAGCCCGGGACAGGGGCCCGGGGAGCTGTTTTTT. This encodes CASSPGQGPGELFF.

This clonotype showed up just a few times. This chain uses TRBV7-2 with TRBJ2-4, with D tentatively TRBD2 (6 bases). This CDR3 region has 16 residues. V gave up 1 base and J gave up 0 bases, with 10 bases separating them. CDR1 and CDR2 (germline): SGHTA, FQGNSA. The CDR3 is CASSLEVGGAKNIQYF. In nucleotides, the CDR3 is TGTGCCAGCAGCTTAGAAGTGGGGGGAGCCAAAAACATTCAGTACTTC.

A few counts support this clonotype. The chain has TRBV3-1 and TRBJ2-7; 9 bases are shared with TRBD1. The CDR3 contains 14 residues. V lost 4 bases and J lost 3; bases outside the gene matches: 4. Per germline, CDR1 LGHDT and CDR2 YNNKEL (reference sequence). The CDR3 loop is CASSPRDRDYEQYF. CDR3 in DNA: TGTGCCAGCAGCCCCCGGGACAGGGACTACGAGCAGTACTTC.

This clonotype has just a few counts. This chain uses TRBV7-9 with TRBJ1-2, with 7 bases lining up with TRBD1. This CDR3 has 13 residues. With 5 bases clipped from V and 5 bases from J, the junction kept 5 bases outside the gene matches. The V gene's germline CDR1 is SEHNR and CDR2 FQNEAQ (reference sequence). In DNA, the CDR3 is TGTGCCAGCAGCCCCACAGGGGCGTATGGCTACACCTTC. As protein: CASSPTGAYGYTF.

This clonotype has only a few counts. The CDR3 nucleotides are TGTGCCAGCGGTTTAGTTCCGAACACTGAAGCTTTCTTT. This codes for CASGLVPNTEAFF. The gene calls are TRBV6-6 and TRBJ1-1; D not certain. Trimming took 8 bases from V and 1 from J, leaving 11 bases between them. This CDR3 has 13 residues. Germline V gene sequence: CDR1 MNHNY, CDR2 SVGAGI (reference sequence).

This clonotype was counted between two and nine times. The chain combines TRBV21-1 with TRBJ1-4. TRBV21-1 constitutes a pseudogene. The CDR3 has 15 amino acids. The CDR3 loop is CASSKEETVPEKLFF. For the CDR3, the DNA is TGTGCCAGCAGCAAAGAGGAGACGGTGCCCGAAAAACTGTTTTTT.

J is TRBJ1-2 and V is TRBV28; 9 bases fit TRBD1. V was clipped by 4 bases and J by 4 bases; unmatched bases: 13. CDR1 is MDHEN and CDR2 is SYDVKM in the germline V gene. This CDR3 is built from 17 residues. CDR3 in DNA: TGTGCCAGCAGTTCCCCCGGACAGGGGATTCGAAGCTATGGCTACACCTTC. This sequence encodes CASSSPGQGIRSYGYTF.

This clonotype occurred a few times. The chain employs TRBV7-9 and TRBJ1-2; D is perhaps TRBD1 (6 bases). Germline CDR1 SEHNR, CDR2 FQNEAQ (reference sequence). V was shortened by 2 bases and J by 8 bases, with 18 bases between the two germline ends. CDR3 length equals 15 residues. The CDR3 reads CASSLPYREIGGYTF. CDR3 sequence (DNA): TGTGCCAGCAGCTTACCTTACAGGGAAATTGGCGGCTACACCTTC.

The CDR3 DNA reads TGTGCCAGCGGCGTCAGTCCAAACACTGAAGCTTTCTTT. Amino acids: CASGVSPNTEAFF. V usage is TRBV12-3 or TRBV12-4 and J usage is TRBJ1-1; unclear D gene. The CDR3 runs to 13 residues. V lost 8 bases and J 2 bases, leaving 12 bases between the germline ends.

The rearrangement joins TRBV6-4 to TRBJ1-1, with TRBD1 identical over 8 bases. The V gene end was trimmed by 3 bases and the J gene end by 5 bases; junction bases not matched to a gene: 2. CDR3 length: 13 amino acids. From germline, CDR1 is MRHNA and CDR2 SNTAGT. The CDR3 region is CASSDRQGTEAFF. CDR3 sequence (DNA): TGTGCCAGCAGTGATAGACAGGGGACTGAAGCTTTCTTT.